Listed here is a single T cell receptor (beta chain). This record comes from a study of blood T cell repertoires in COVID-19. Background on the study: Acute-phase and convalescent COVID-19 samples originated in the United States, Italy and Spain.

Germline V gene data show CDR1 as MDHEN and CDR2 as SYDVKM. V lost 5 bases to trimming and J lost 4 bases, with 20 bases between them. CDR3 length: 16 residues. Using immunoSEQ multiplex PCR, the repertoire was profiled, and TCRdb retains in-frame clones only, with some absent. Among some 200,000 clones listed, 80% were seen once. The sequencing input was peripheral blood. The sequence was obtained from a human donor in a cohort sampled during active COVID-19. The gene calls are TRBV28 and TRBJ1-2; no clear D gene. The CDR3 is CASSGSRRGLGYGYTF. CDR3 sequence (DNA): TGTGCCAGCAGTGGGTCACGGCGAGGGCTCGGCTATGGCTACACCTTC.